The TCR beta chain under discussion was sequenced for a study of regulatory T cells in long-lasting Graves disease. In the study overall: Persistent Graves' disease required over 5 years of antithyroid drugs and positive TSH receptor antibodies.

Time point reported: persistent/refractory GD, antithyroid drugs over 5 years with positive TRAb. RNA isolated from PBMCs was used to make the TCR library. Diagnosis followed American Thyroid Association guidelines for Graves' disease. Arm-PCR of CDR3 regions and iRepertoire HTBI primers were the basis on which TCR beta libraries were built. One entry per CDR3 protein, called by TCRdb with MiXCR from the multiplex PCR reads. In the table there are 400,000 to 500,000 distinct CDR3 sequences, 22% of which are singletons. The germline V gene encodes CDR1 MNHEY and CDR2 SMNVEV (reference sequence). The length of the CDR3 is 18 residues. V was cut by 0 bases and J by 6 bases, with 21 bases left in between.

The source was peripheral blood mononuclear cells (PBMCs), collected when the disease was refractory, from a patient treated with antithyroid drugs. The chain combines TRBV27 with TRBJ2-4; a possible D gene is TRBD1 (6 bases). The clonotype was recovered from a female donor with Graves disease. The CDR3 DNA reads TGTGCCAGCAGTTTATCGATCGTGGCAGGGGCTGGGGGAAACATTCAGTACTTC. Translation: CASSLSIVAGAGGNIQYF.